The 25 T cell receptor beta chains in this list originate from one sample, sequenced in a study of blood T cell repertoires in COVID-19. TCRdb keeps only in-frame clones here, not all; method: immunoSEQ multiplex PCR. The table records around 120,000 clones, approximately 85% of them present only once. The source material was peripheral blood. Receptors originate from a human donor in a cohort sampled during active COVID-19.

V usage is TRBV19 and J usage is TRBJ1-1, with 8 positions matching TRBD1. Germline V gives CDR1 LNHDA, CDR2 SQIVND (reference sequence). The CDR3 spans 14 residues. Trimming took 5 bases from V and 4 from J; bases not matched to a gene: 6. CDR3 sequence reads: CASSPTGVLTEAFF. CDR3 nucleotides: TGTGCCAGTAGTCCGACAGGGGTCCTCACTGAAGCTTTCTTT.

The chain couples TRBV15 to TRBJ2-2; D unclear. The V end lost 6 bases, the J end lost 8 bases, and 13 bases lay between the germline ends. This CDR3 has 13 amino acids. The germline V gene has CDR1 LNHNV and CDR2 YYDKDF (reference sequence). CDR3 in amino acids: CATRLPPRGELFF. For the CDR3, the DNA is TGTGCCACCAGGTTACCCCCGAGGGGGGAGCTGTTTTTT.

This chain connects TRBV9 to TRBJ2-3, with TRBD1 matching over 8 bases. The trim removed 2 bases at V and 4 bases at J, leaving 12 bases unmatched. This CDR3 region has 17 residues. Germline V lookup: CDR1 SGDLS, CDR2 YYNGEE. DNA for the CDR3: TGTGCCAGCAGCGTGGTCTGGGGTCAGGGGGCGGCAGATACGCAGTATTTT. Residues: CASSVVWGQGAADTQYF.

V and J are TRBV27 and TRBJ1-5; 7 bases match TRBD1. V shed 3 bases, J shed 1 base, and the junction held 3 bases outside the gene matches. Germline CDR1 MNHEY, CDR2 SMNVEV (reference sequence). CDR3 length: 15 amino acids. The CDR3 here is CASSLGTASNQPQHF. Written as DNA, the CDR3 is TGTGCCAGCAGTTTGGGGACAGCCAGCAATCAGCCCCAGCATTTT.

This clone was seen a few times. The genes are TRBV7-2 and TRBJ2-2; 10 bases are a match to TRBD2. V lost 11 bases, J lost 0 bases, and 3 bases stayed unmatched. The CDR3 consists of 14 residues. Germline lookup yields CDR1 SGHTA and CDR2 FQGNSA. The CDR3 DNA sequence: TGTGCCGCCGGACTAGCGGCGAACACCGGGGAGCTGTTTTTT. Translating it yields CAAGLAANTGELFF.

The chain employs TRBV6-5 and TRBJ1-4; 8 positions match TRBD1. The CDR3 spans 14 residues. The germline CDR1 and CDR2 sequences are MNHEY and SVGAGI. Trimming at V came to 6 bases and at J to 4 bases, leaving 4 bases not matched to a gene. The DNA of the CDR3 is TGTGCCAGCAGATTAGGACAGGGTAATGAAAAACTGTTTTTT. Translated, it gives CASRLGQGNEKLFF.

The CDR3: CASSHPGQTQETQYF. Written as DNA, the CDR3 is TGCGCCAGCAGCCACCCAGGACAGACCCAAGAGACCCAGTACTTC. The V call is TRBV4-1, the J call TRBJ2-5; D is possibly TRBD1 (6 bases). Trimming cost V 3 bases and J 1 base, with 12 bases left between them. Germline-derived CDR1 and CDR2 are MGHRA and YSYEKL. This CDR3 spans 15 amino acids.

The chain is built from TRBV9 and TRBJ1-5; weak D call: TRBD1 (6 bases). Germline loops: CDR1 SGDLS, CDR2 YYNGEE. Trimming removed 9 bases at V and 3 bases at J, with 25 bases between. The CDR3 has 17 amino acids. The chain's CDR3 is CAIPRHQTGGINQPQHF. The DNA of the CDR3 is TGTGCCATCCCCCGACATCAGACAGGTGGCATCAATCAGCCCCAGCATTTT.

This clone was counted once. The rearrangement links TRBV6-5 to TRBJ2-7, with a tentative D call TRBD2 (7 bases). CDR1 and CDR2 from the germline V gene are MNHEY and SVGAGI. The CDR3 extends over 14 amino acids. Trimming removed 7 bases at V and 2 bases at J, with 15 bases between. For the CDR3, the DNA is TGTGCCAGCACCACGGGGGGCAGCACCTACGAGCAGTACTTC. Translated, it gives CASTTGGSTYEQYF.

The chain is built from TRBV9 and TRBJ2-3, with 8 bases aligning to TRBD2. J lost 1 base, V lost 0 bases, and 4 bases had no gene match. CDR1 and CDR2 from the germline V gene are SGDLS and YYNGEE. The CDR3 contains 16 residues. CDR3: CASSVARGEGTDTQYF. The DNA of the CDR3 is TGTGCCAGCAGCGTAGCGCGGGGGGAGGGCACAGATACGCAGTATTTT.

This chain uses TRBV7-6 with TRBJ2-1; 9 nucleotides agree with TRBD2. V lost 3 bases to trimming and J lost 11 bases; unmatched junction nucleotides: 2. Germline V gene lookup returns CDR1 SGHVS and CDR2 FNYEAQ. The CDR3 has 12 amino acids. This CDR3 reads CASSFAGGQQFF. In DNA form, the CDR3 reads TGTGCCAGCAGCTTCGCGGGAGGGCAGCAGTTCTTC. The full variable domain, in which reference TRBV7-6 and TRBJ2-1 provide the parts outside the CDR3, is GAGVSQSPRYKVTKRGQDVALRCDPISGHVSLYWYRQALGQGPEFLTYFNYEAQQDKSGLPNDRFSAERPEGSISTLTIQRTEQRDSAMYRCASSFAGGQQFFGPGTRLTVL.

This chain uses TRBV6-2 or TRBV6-3 with TRBJ1-2; 8 nucleotides line up with TRBD1. There are 15 residues in the CDR3. V was clipped by 2 bases and J by 4 bases; unmatched bases: 6. Germline V gene lookup returns CDR1 MNHEY and CDR2 SVGEGT. CDR3 sequence reads: CASSYRTGSPYGYTF. The CDR3 DNA reads as TGTGCCAGCAGTTACAGGACAGGGAGTCCCTATGGCTACACCTTC.

For this clone: Other nucleotide sequences in the sample specify the same CDR3. V gene TRBV5-4 combines with J gene TRBJ2-5; 7 bases map to TRBD1. Trimming removed 4 bases from V and 4 bases from J; junction bases left unmatched: 7. Germline CDR1 reads SGHNT; CDR2 reads YYREEE (reference sequence). There are 14 residues in the CDR3. The CDR3 sequence: CASSPGTGVETQYF. The CDR3 DNA follows: TGTGCCAGCAGCCCAGGAACAGGGGTAGAGACCCAGTACTTC.

V gene TRBV6-4 combines with J gene TRBJ2-7, with a tentative D call TRBD2 (7 bases). The V gene's germline CDR1 is MRHNA and CDR2 SNTAGT. The CDR3 loop spans 15 amino acids. The V end lost 8 bases, the J end lost 0 bases, and 17 bases lay between the germline ends. The CDR3 here is CASRGAGPNSYEQYF. The CDR3 bases are TGTGCCAGCCGGGGGGCGGGCCCAAACTCCTACGAGCAGTACTTC.

Note on this clone: Other DNA sequences in the sample encode the same CDR3. The rearrangement joins TRBV18 to TRBJ2-7; the match to TRBD1 covers 9 bases. The CDR3 runs to 14 residues. The junction had 2 bases not matched to a gene; V was cut back by 3 bases and J by 2 bases. Germline V gives CDR1 KGHSH, CDR2 LQKENI. Here the CDR3 reads CASSPGQGPYEQYF. CDR3 nucleotides: TGTGCCAGCTCACCGGGACAGGGACCCTACGAGCAGTACTTC.

This clone was seen once. This sequence joins TRBV11-3 and TRBJ2-1; tentative D call: TRBD2 (5 bases). Per the germline V gene, CDR1 is SGHNT and CDR2 is YENEEA. The V end lost 4 bases, the J end lost 10 bases, and 11 bases lay between the germline ends. CDR3 length equals 12 residues. The CDR3 loop reads CASSSRGPEQFF. Written as DNA, the CDR3 is TGTGCCAGCAGCTCCCGCGGGCCCGAGCAGTTCTTC.

The chain has TRBV4-1 and TRBJ1-2; the D gene is possibly TRBD1 (5 bases). The ends were cut back, 4 bases at V and 3 bases at J, with 18 bases in the middle. CDR1 MGHRA and CDR2 YSYEKL come from the germline V gene. This CDR3 is built from 16 residues. The DNA of the CDR3 is TGCGCCAGCAGCCGAGACAACACAGGAATATACTATGGCTACACCTTC. Amino acids: CASSRDNTGIYYGYTF.

This chain joins TRBV5-1 and TRBJ1-2, with a tentative D call TRBD1 (5 bases). Trimming left V 0 bases short and J 4 bases short, with 13 bases between. Germline V CDR1 and CDR2: SGHRS, YFSETQ. CDR3 length: 15 residues. The CDR3 bases are TGCGCCAGCAGCTTGGCCTTCGGGGGAGGCTATGGCTACACCTTC. Its protein product is CASSLAFGGGYGYTF.

This sequence joins TRBV5-1 and TRBJ2-1, with D unresolved. Germline CDR1 and CDR2: SGHRS and YFSETQ. Trimming pared 0 bases from V and 0 bases from J, leaving 7 bases between. The CDR3 extends over 15 amino acids. CDR3 nucleotides: TGCGCCAGCAGCTTGGATGGAGACTCCTACAATGAGCAGTTCTTC. Translation: CASSLDGDSYNEQFF.

The gene calls are TRBV7-2 and TRBJ1-5, with TRBD1 matching 8 bases. V trimming: 1 base; J trimming: 5 bases; junction bases outside the gene matches: 4. The CDR3 consists of 15 residues. The germline V gene has CDR1 SGHTA and CDR2 FQGNSA. The CDR3, as DNA: TGTGCCAGCAGCTTAGAGGGGACAGGTCATCAGCCCCAGCATTTT. This sequence encodes CASSLEGTGHQPQHF. Looking up the rest from reference TRBV7-2 and TRBJ1-5 gives the full variable domain: GAGVSQSPSNKVTEKGKDVELRCDPISGHTALYWYRQSLGQGLEFLIYFQGNSAPDKSGLPSDRFSAERTGGSVSTLTIQRTQQEDSAVYLCASSLEGTGHQPQHFGDGTRLSIL.

The chain recombines TRBV28 with TRBJ1-4; 8 positions agree with TRBD1. CDR1 and CDR2 (germline): MDHEN, SYDVKM. CDR3 length equals 15 residues. The V gene end was trimmed by 5 bases and the J gene end by 5 bases; junction bases not matched to a gene: 7. CDR3 DNA sequence: TGTGCCAGCAGTGAAACAGGGGGGGGAAATGAAAAACTGTTTTTT. This sequence encodes CASSETGGGNEKLFF.

The chain recombines TRBV6-5 with TRBJ1-2; 7 nucleotides line up with TRBD1. The CDR3 covers 16 residues. CDR1 is MNHEY and CDR2 is SVGAGI in the germline V gene. The trim removed 0 bases at V and 8 bases at J, leaving 12 bases unmatched. The CDR3 region has the DNA TGTGCCAGCAGTTACTCGTCTTACAGGGGATTAGAGGGCTACACCTTC. This translates into CASSYSSYRGLEGYTF.

The sample holds many counts of this clone. CDR3 coding DNA: TGTGCCAGCAGTCTAGCGGGAGAGGGTGGGAATGAGCAGTTCTTC. This encodes CASSLAGEGGNEQFF. This chain uses TRBV28 with TRBJ2-1, with 10 bases aligning to TRBD2. Germline V CDR1 and CDR2: MDHEN, SYDVKM. This CDR3 has 15 amino acids. V gave up 5 bases and J gave up 7 bases; unmatched junction bases: 8.

J is TRBJ2-1 and V is TRBV27, with 8 bases fitting TRBD1. The CDR3 length is 14 residues. V trimming: 5 bases; J trimming: 6 bases; junction bases outside the gene matches: 6. Germline loops: CDR1 MNHEY, CDR2 SMNVEV (reference sequence). CDR3 sequence reads: CASSQGAFSNEQFF. In nucleotides, the CDR3 is TGTGCCAGCAGTCAGGGGGCGTTTTCCAATGAGCAGTTCTTC.

This rearrangement joins TRBV11-1 to TRBJ1-2, with 9 nucleotides matching TRBD1. This CDR3 has 13 residues. The J segment lost 5 bases and the V segment lost 3 bases, leaving 1 base of the junction unmatched. Per the germline V gene, CDR1 is SGHAT and CDR2 is FQDESV (reference sequence). As DNA, the CDR3 is TGTGCCAGCAGCTTGGGACAGGGTTATGGCTACACCTTC. This translates into CASSLGQGYGYTF.